Listed below are T cell receptor beta chains from one sample, sequenced in a study of blood T cell repertoires in COVID-19. Method: immunoSEQ multiplex PCR; TCRdb's copy keeps in-frame clones and lacks some. The table records about 25,000 clones, roughly 80% of them present only once. The sequenced sample was peripheral blood. The source is an elderly woman with acute or convalescent COVID-19. Both conserved end residues are part of each CDR3. A D gene is named only where the DNA matches it firmly. Clone size is shown for a subset of rows, as once, few, many or a class of expanded clone.

NA	NA	TRBV4-1	TRBJ1-2	TGCGCCAGCAGCCAAGAGGGGTCCGGGGTTGTATTCGGTGGCTACACCTTC	CASSQEGSGVVFGGYTF
NA	NA	TRBV6-2/TRBV6-3	TRBJ1-2	TGTGCCAGCAGTTCCAGTGGGACAAACGGCTACACCTTC	CASSSSGTNGYTF
TRBD1	once	TRBV5-1	TRBJ1-3	TGCGCCAGCAGCTTAGAGGGGGCAAGCTCTGGAAACACCATATATTTT	CASSLEGASSGNTIYF
TRBD1	NA	TRBV19	TRBJ1-2	TGTGCCAGTAGTTCGATAACAGGGGGCGGGGACTATGGCTACACCTTC	CASSSITGGGDYGYTF
TRBD1	NA	TRBV7-9	TRBJ1-6	TGTGCCAGCAGCCCGCGGCGCCAGGGGGGCACAGCATCCCAGTCACCCCTCCACTTT	CASSPRRQGGTASQSPLHF
TRBD2	few	TRBV27	TRBJ2-3	TGTGCCAGCAGTTCGATACCCCCGGGACTAGCGGGAGAAGCAGATACGCAGTATTTT	CASSSIPPGLAGEADTQYF
NA	NA	TRBV7-9	TRBJ2-6	TGTGCCAGCAGCTTCTGGAGCTCTGGGGCCAACGTCCTGACTTTC	CASSFWSSGANVLTF
TRBD1	NA	TRBV7-9	TRBJ1-6	TGTGCCAGCAGCTTAGATGCAGGGGGTGCCTTTTCACCCCTCCACTTT	CASSLDAGGAFSPLHF
NA	NA	TRBV5-4	TRBJ2-1	TGTGCCAGCAGCTTGGACCAGGACAATGAGCAGTTCTTC	CASSLDQDNEQFF
TRBD2	once	TRBV5-1	TRBJ2-7	TGCGCCAGCAGCTTGGGTAGCGGGAGTTACGAGCAGTACTTC	CASSLGSGSYEQYF
NA	NA	TRBV5-5	TRBJ2-3	TGTGCCAGCAGCTTGAGGGGAACAGATACGCAGTATTTT	CASSLRGTDTQYF
NA	NA	TRBV19	TRBJ1-1	TGTGCCAGTAAACAGATTTTGTTCACTGAAGCTTTCTTT	CASKQILFTEAFF
NA	NA	TRBV6-5	TRBJ1-3	TGTGCCAGCAGCCTCTACCCGGGAGACACCATATATTTT	CASSLYPGDTIYF
NA	NA	TRBV5-1	TRBJ1-6	TGCGCCAGCAGCTTGGGCGGAAATTCACCCCTCCACTTT	CASSLGGNSPLHF
NA	NA	TRBV9	TRBJ2-1	TGTGCCAGCAGCCCTCGATGGGACAACCGCTACAATGAGCAGTTCTTC	CASSPRWDNRYNEQFF
TRBD2	NA	TRBV4-1	TRBJ2-3	TGCGCCAGCAGCCTCGGACTAGCGGGAGGAACAGATACGCAGTATTTT	CASSLGLAGGTDTQYF
NA	once	TRBV30	TRBJ1-2	TGTGCCTGGAGTGATGGACACAAGACAGGTCGAAACACCTTC	CAWSDGHKTGRNTF
NA	few	TRBV13	TRBJ2-5	TGTGCCAGCAGCCCCGGGGTCTCTCAGAAAGAGACCCAGTACTTC	CASSPGVSQKETQYF
NA	NA	TRBV2	TRBJ1-2	TGTGCCAGCAGTGCGGGGGGTGGCTACACCTTC	CASSAGGGYTF
TRBD1	NA	TRBV4-2	TRBJ2-1	TGTGCCAGCAGCCAGAGGGGACAGGGAGGATTTGAGCAGTTCTTC	CASSQRGQGGFEQFF
TRBD1	NA	TRBV19	TRBJ1-2	TGTGCCAGTAGCATGGGGGGCACCGGGACAGGGGGCTACACCTTC	CASSMGGTGTGGYTF
TRBD1	NA	TRBV18	TRBJ2-7	TGTGCCAGCTCACAGACAGGGGTCGAGCAGTACTTC	CASSQTGVEQYF
TRBD2	once	TRBV7-9	TRBJ2-3	TGTGCCAGCAGCCTGGGACTACCCACAGATACGCAGTATTTT	CASSLGLPTDTQYF
NA	NA	TRBV5-6	TRBJ1-3	TGTGCCAGCACCCTACAGTACTCTGGAAACACCATATATTTT	CASTLQYSGNTIYF
NA	NA	TRBV14	TRBJ1-2	TGTGCCAGCAGCGGCAAGACTGAAGGCCATGGCTACACCTTC	CASSGKTEGHGYTF